These T cell receptor beta chains were read from a single sample in a study of T cells in Graves' hyperthyroidism and ophthalmopathy. TCRdb ran MiXCR on the multiplex PCR reads and lists one entry per CDR3 protein. Seen here are hundreds of thousands of distinct CDR3 sequences, approximately 42% observed once, and the top ten hold less than 9%. The sequencing sample was made of peripheral blood or thyroid tissue (not recorded which). Every receptor here comes from an adult man with Graves' disease, either hyperthyroidism or ophthalmopathy (not recorded which). The CDR3 runs from the conserved cysteine through the conserved F or W. The D gene is left open where the match is weak. Clone size is stated in some rows and not others, as once, few, many or a class when expanded.

size,V,D,J,CDR3,DNA
few,TRBV10-1,-,TRBJ2-5,CASSEDMETQYF,TGCGCCAGCAGTGAAGATATGGAGACCCAGTACTTC
few,TRBV2,-,TRBJ1-1,CASRIRTGLNTEAFF,TGTGCCAGCAGGATTCGAACAGGACTGAACACTGAAGCTTTCTTT
-,TRBV2,-,TRBJ2-7,CASRTLGVSEQYF,TGTGCCAGCAGGACCCTGGGGGTGAGTGAGCAGTACTTC
-,TRBV14,TRBD1,TRBJ1-2,CASSPGQGSRGYGYTF,TGTGCCAGCAGCCCGGGACAGGGGTCGAGAGGCTATGGCTACACCTTC
-,TRBV20-1,TRBD2,TRBJ2-2,CSAQRLAGARGGELFF,TGCAGTGCTCAAAGACTAGCGGGAGCCAGGGGCGGGGAGCTGTTTTTT
many,TRBV20-1,-,TRBJ1-1,CSAQTVEAFF,TGCAGTGCCCAGACGGTCGAAGCTTTCTTT
-,TRBV7-8,TRBD1,TRBJ1-6,CASSWDRAFNSPLHF,TGTGCCAGCAGCTGGGACAGGGCTTTTAATTCACCCCTCCACTTT
few,TRBV4-1,-,TRBJ2-6,CASSQSISSGANVLTF,TGCGCCAGCAGCCAATCGATAAGCTCTGGGGCCAACGTCCTGACTTTC
few,TRBV6-1,-,TRBJ2-5,CASSARQIGQETQYF,TGTGCCAGCAGTGCCCGACAGATCGGCCAAGAGACCCAGTACTTC
many,TRBV29-1,TRBD1,TRBJ1-1,CSVVGQGAYTEAFF,TGCAGCGTTGTGGGACAGGGGGCTTATACTGAAGCTTTCTTT
once,TRBV7-8,-,TRBJ1-2,CASSNSNIYGYTF,TGTGCCAGCAGCAACAGCAATATCTATGGCTACACCTTC
-,TRBV25-1,TRBD1,TRBJ1-6,CASRPGQGYSSPLHF,TGTGCCAGCAGGCCGGGACAGGGCTATAGTTCACCCCTCCACTTT
once,TRBV10-3,-,TRBJ2-2,CANGRQNTGELFF,TGTGCCAATGGACGGCAAAACACCGGGGAGCTGTTTTTT
many,TRBV2,TRBD1,TRBJ1-5,CASRRGQVFNQPQHF,TGTGCCAGCCGACGCGGACAGGTCTTCAATCAGCCCCAGCATTTT
-,TRBV10-3,TRBD1,TRBJ1-2,CAISDPVTGGEGYTF,TGTGCCATCAGTGACCCAGTGACAGGGGGTGAGGGCTACACCTTC
many,TRBV2,-,TRBJ1-2,CASSGSFQNNYGYTF,TGTGCCAGCAGTGGTTCCTTCCAGAATAACTATGGCTACACCTTC
-,TRBV5-1,TRBD1,TRBJ2-7,CASSHRDRGYNEQYF,TGCGCCAGCAGCCACCGGGACAGGGGCTACAATGAGCAGTACTTC
-,TRBV29-1,TRBD2,TRBJ2-5,CSVAGGLGTTQYF,TGCAGCGTCGCGGGGGGCTTGGGCACGACCCAGTACTTC
-,TRBV20-1,-,TRBJ1-1,CSATWTRAVNTEAFF,TGCAGTGCGACCTGGACCCGGGCCGTGAACACTGAAGCTTTCTTT
few,TRBV29-1,TRBD2,TRBJ2-7,CSVQLAGKQYF,TGCAGCGTCCAACTAGCGGGCAAGCAGTACTTC
many,TRBV10-3,-,TRBJ2-7,CAIGERAAYEQYF,TGTGCCATCGGCGAACGGGCAGCCTACGAGCAGTACTTC
-,TRBV10-2,TRBD1,TRBJ2-5,CASSETGGDWTQYF,TGCGCCAGCAGTGAAACAGGGGGTGATTGGACCCAGTACTTC
-,TRBV25-1,-,TRBJ1-6,CASVGGEGNNSPLHF,TGTGCCAGCGTTGGTGGGGAGGGGAATAATTCACCCCTCCACTTT
-,TRBV20-1,-,TRBJ1-1,CSVARATNTEAFF,TGCAGTGTTGCGCGGGCCACGAACACTGAAGCTTTCTTT
few,TRBV20-1,-,TRBJ1-1,CSARGRGGEAFF,TGCAGTGCTAGAGGCCGCGGAGGTGAAGCTTTCTTT
-,TRBV2,-,TRBJ1-4,CACSARMSHDEKLFF,-
few,TRBV7-7,TRBD2,TRBJ2-3,CASSLDPSGGTEDTQYF,TGTGCCAGCAGCTTAGATCCCAGCGGGGGGACCGAAGATACGCAGTATTTT
few,TRBV5-1,TRBD2,TRBJ2-2,CASSDGLAGETGELFF,TGCGCCAGCAGCGATGGACTAGCGGGAGAAACCGGGGAGCTGTTTTTT
many,TRBV14,TRBD1,TRBJ1-1,CASRDRGRTEAFF,TGTGCCAGCAGAGACAGGGGGAGGACTGAAGCTTTCTTT
-,TRBV7-2,-,TRBJ1-6,CASSWKRLHF,TGTGCCAGCAGTTGGAAACGCCTCCACTTT
-,TRBV20-1,-,TRBJ1-5,CSARSQGIQPQHF,TGCAGTGCTAGATCCCAGGGGATTCAGCCCCAGCATTTT
many,TRBV24-1,-,TRBJ1-1,CATSDSQAGNTEAFF,TGTGCCACCAGTGATAGTCAGGCCGGGAACACTGAAGCTTTCTTT
many,TRBV7-8,-,TRBJ1-6,CASSLDLDPASSPLHF,TGTGCCAGCAGCCTAGACCTGGACCCCGCTTCTTCACCCCTCCACTTT
-,TRBV29-1,-,TRBJ1-1,CSLAGGVNTEAFF,TGCAGTTTGGCAGGCGGGGTGAACACTGAAGCTTTCTTT
few,TRBV20-1,-,TRBJ1-2,CSARSDTTKNYGYTF,TGCAGTGCTAGATCGGACACTACAAAGAACTATGGCTACACCTTC
many,TRBV2,TRBD1,TRBJ1-1,CASTKDRDQAFF,TGTGCCAGCACAAAAGACAGGGATCAAGCTTTCTTT
many,TRBV4-1,-,TRBJ1-4,CASSQDSQKLFF,TGCGCCAGCAGCCAAGATAGCCAAAAACTGTTTTTT
-,TRBV20-1,-,TRBJ1-2,CSARDSTGNYGYTF,TGCAGTGCTAGAGATAGTACGGGGAACTATGGCTACACCTTC
-,TRBV7-8,TRBD1,TRBJ2-7,CASSKGAGEYEQYF,TGTGCCAGCAGTAAGGGGGCGGGTGAATACGAGCAGTACTTC
few,TRBV7-2,-,TRBJ1-1,CASTQVGTEAFF,TGTGCCAGCACCCAGGTAGGGACTGAAGCTTTCTTT